The 18 T cell receptor beta chains below were found in one sample sequenced in a study of blood T cell repertoires in COVID-19 (dated by TCRdb to 2020 to 2022). The method was the immunoSEQ multiplex PCR assay. In its TCRdb copy, this immuneACCESS table keeps in-frame sequences only and misses some clones. Where compared with another copy, unresolved V genes explain less than half of these, and the others have no known cause. The sample table contains tens of thousands of clones; only one count was recorded for around 67% of them. Of the sample, 3.5% to 4% falls within the top ten clones. The sample consisted of peripheral blood. Receptor source: a man aged 70-80 years with COVID-19, enrolled during active disease.

A note on this clone: One junction end does not reproduce the germline sequence, and a read error may be involved. The J gene is TRBJ2-2, the V gene TRBV7-7; 11 nucleotides align to TRBD1. CDR1 and CDR2 (germline): SSHAT, FNYEAQ (reference sequence). The CDR3 sequence is 17 residues long. CDR3 residues: CASTPGTGGANTGELFF. The CDR3 DNA reads TGTGCTAGCACCCCGGGGACAGGGGGTGCGAACACCGGGGAGCTGTTTTTT.

The chain has TRBV7-2 and TRBJ1-1; 10 bases agree with TRBD1. Germline trimming cut 5 bases from V and 6 bases from J; bases unmatched to any gene: 6. The germline gives CDR1 SGHTA, CDR2 FQGNSA. This CDR3 has 14 amino acids. In nucleotides, the CDR3 is TGTGCCAGCAGCCTCGGACAGGGGGGGTCTGAAGCTTTCTTT. Protein sequence: CASSLGQGGSEAFF.

The V gene is TRBV7-6, the J gene TRBJ2-2; TRBD2 agrees at 10 bases. After removal of 7 bases from V and 3 bases from J, the junction contained 11 bases not matched to a gene. Germline values: CDR1 SGHVS, CDR2 FNYEAQ. CDR3 size: 17 residues. CDR3 sequence (DNA): TGTGCCAGCACCCCTAAGGGCCTAGCGGGAGACACCGGGGAGCTGTTTTTT. Amino acid sequence: CASTPKGLAGDTGELFF.

The chain recombines TRBV19 with TRBJ1-5; tentatively, D is TRBD1 (5 bases). V was clipped by 7 bases and J by 0 bases, with 19 bases between them. CDR1 is LNHDA, CDR2 SQIVND, per germline (reference sequence). The CDR3 extends over 17 amino acids. The CDR3 loop is CASKGLAADYSNQPQHF. The CDR3 region has the DNA TGTGCCAGTAAGGGACTAGCAGCGGACTATAGCAATCAGCCCCAGCATTTT. Using reference TRBV19 and TRBJ1-5 for the parts outside the CDR3, the full variable domain is DGGITQSPKYLFRKEGQNVTLSCEQNLNHDAMYWYRQDPGQGLRLIYYSQIVNDFQKGDIAEGYSVSREKKESFPLTVTSAQKNPTAFYLCASKGLAADYSNQPQHFGDGTRLSIL.

This clone appeared a few times. The gene calls are TRBV18 and TRBJ2-2; no clear D gene. This CDR3 is 15 amino acids long. V was trimmed by 1 base and J by 7 bases, leaving 13 bases between them. The germline CDR1 and CDR2 sequences are KGHSH and LQKENI. In DNA, the CDR3 is TGTGCCAGCTCACCACGCCCGGGTTTTGGCGGGGAGCTGTTTTTT. This encodes CASSPRPGFGGELFF.

This chain joins TRBV7-3 and TRBJ2-1; D possibly corresponds to TRBD2 (5 bases). Trimming took 5 bases from V and 5 from J, leaving 13 bases between them. This CDR3 region has 14 residues. CDR1 and CDR2 from the germline V gene are SGHTA and FQGTGA. As DNA, the CDR3 is TGTGCCAGCAGCCCCTTGACTACCGACAATGAGCAGTTCTTC. Residues: CASSPLTTDNEQFF.

Of note for this clone: The same CDR3 is also encoded by other DNA sequences in this sample. In nucleotides, the CDR3 is TGTGCCAGTAGTATAGGGGGCGGGACGGAAGCTTTCTTT. Protein product: CASSIGGGTEAFF. V is TRBV19 and J is TRBJ1-1; the D gene is possibly TRBD1 (5 bases). The V end was cut by 1 base, the J end by 8 bases, with 11 bases between. Germline CDR1 LNHDA, CDR2 SQIVND (reference sequence). CDR3 size: 13 residues.

This chain uses TRBV9 with TRBJ2-5, with 8 bases aligning to TRBD2. Per germline, CDR1 SGDLS and CDR2 YYNGEE. V was pared by 0 bases and J by 4 bases, with 17 bases of the junction left unmatched. This CDR3 is 19 amino acids long. This chain's CDR3 is CASSVGGTSGGRERETQYF. The DNA for the CDR3 is TGTGCCAGCAGCGTAGGGGGTACTAGCGGAGGCCGGGAGCGAGAGACCCAGTACTTC.

The chain has TRBV2 and TRBJ1-4; the D gene is possibly TRBD1 (6 bases). The CDR3 is 13 amino acids. With 5 bases removed from V and 4 bases from J, the gap between germline ends came to 8 bases. CDR1 and CDR2 (germline): SNHLY, FYNNEI. The CDR3 nucleotides read TGTGCCAGCAGTTCAGGGGTTAATGAAAAACTGTTTTTT. Its protein product is CASSSGVNEKLFF.

The V call is TRBV19, the J call TRBJ2-1; 13 bases align to TRBD2. This CDR3 is built from 16 residues. The trim removed 3 bases at V and 6 bases at J, leaving 5 bases unmatched. The germline CDR1 and CDR2 sequences are LNHDA and SQIVND (reference sequence). The DNA of the CDR3 is TGTGCCAGTAGTATGACCGGGACTAGCGGGACCAATGAGCAGTTCTTC. Translating gives CASSMTGTSGTNEQFF.

V usage is TRBV4-3 and J usage is TRBJ2-1; D call uncertain. V dropped 0 bases and J dropped 2 bases, with 8 bases sitting between them. Germline CDR1 LGHNA, CDR2 YSLEER. This CDR3 is built from 15 residues. The CDR3 DNA sequence: TGCGCCAGCAGCCAAGATATAGCCCCCTACAATGAGCAGTTCTTC. As protein: CASSQDIAPYNEQFF.

CDR3 protein: CASRPETGAMETQYF. As DNA, the CDR3 is TGTGCCAGCAGGCCCGAGACAGGTGCTATGGAGACCCAGTACTTC. The genes are TRBV28 and TRBJ2-5; a weak D match, TRBD1 (6 bases). V gave up 6 bases and J gave up 5 bases, with 19 bases separating them. This CDR3 comprises 15 residues. Germline CDR1 MDHEN, CDR2 SYDVKM. Combining the CDR3 with reference TRBV28 and TRBJ2-5 gives the whole variable domain DVKVTQSSRYLVKRTGEKVFLECVQDMDHENMFWYRQDPGLGLRLIYFSYDVKMKEKGDIPEGYSVSREKKERFSLILESASTNQTSMYLCASRPETGAMETQYFGPGTRLLVL.

This clone was recorded once. The V call is TRBV5-8, the J call TRBJ2-1; D might be TRBD2 (5 bases). Germline V gene lookup returns CDR1 SGHTS and CDR2 YDEGEE. Deletions cut 2 bases from V and 14 bases from J, with 11 bases between. The CDR3 is made up of 11 amino acids. The CDR3 DNA is TGTGCCAGCAGCTTCACCACGGAGGAGTTCTTC. Protein: CASSFTTEEFF.

This chain connects TRBV28 to TRBJ1-6; possible D gene TRBD1, 6 bases. The CDR3 covers 15 residues. Germline assignment: CDR1 MDHEN and CDR2 SYDVKM. V was clipped by 5 bases and J by 2 bases, with 10 bases between them. CDR3 in DNA: TGTGCCAGCAGTCCACAGGGTACCTATAATTCACCCCTCCACTTT. It specifies CASSPQGTYNSPLHF.

This clone occurred a few times. This chain joins TRBV19 and TRBJ2-3; 9 positions match TRBD1. Trimming removed 6 bases from V and 0 bases from J; junction bases left unmatched: 10. This CDR3 comprises 17 residues. Germline V lookup: CDR1 LNHDA, CDR2 SQIVND (reference sequence). CDR3 loop: CASSQTTGTGSTDTQYF. In DNA, the CDR3 is TGTGCCAGTAGCCAAACTACCGGGACAGGGAGCACAGATACGCAGTATTTT.

This clone was detected only a few times. The chain combines TRBV19 with TRBJ1-5; 7 bases fit TRBD1. With V trimmed by 6 bases and J by 3 bases, 11 bases remained unmatched. The CDR3 covers 16 residues. Germline values: CDR1 LNHDA, CDR2 SQIVND (reference sequence). CDR3 sequence: CASSRTGTANNQPQHF. CDR3 in DNA: TGTGCCAGTAGCCGAACCGGGACAGCCAACAATCAGCCCCAGCATTTT. The whole variable domain, remainder taken from reference TRBV19 and TRBJ1-5, is DGGITQSPKYLFRKEGQNVTLSCEQNLNHDAMYWYRQDPGQGLRLIYYSQIVNDFQKGDIAEGYSVSREKKESFPLTVTSAQKNPTAFYLCASSRTGTANNQPQHFGDGTRLSIL.

The sample holds a few counts of this clone. This sequence joins TRBV6-5 and TRBJ1-5, with 7 positions matching TRBD1. The CDR3 spans 15 residues. Losses at the gene ends were 6 bases for V and 0 bases for J; bases not matched to a gene: 5. The germline V gene encodes CDR1 MNHEY and CDR2 SVGAGI. The CDR3 DNA follows: TGTGCCAGCAGGCGGGACAGAACTAGCAATCAGCCCCAGCATTTT. The encoded protein is CASRRDRTSNQPQHF.

The chain combines TRBV12-5 with TRBJ2-1; 13 bases agree with TRBD2. There are 16 residues in the CDR3. Germline V gene sequence: CDR1 LGHNT, CDR2 FRNRAP. J was trimmed by 8 bases and V by 4 bases; bases with no gene match: 8. The CDR3 nucleotides are TGTGCTAGTGGTTCGACCGGGACTAGCGGGATAGATGAGCAGTTCTTC. As protein: CASGSTGTSGIDEQFF.